The rows below give T cell receptor beta chains drawn from one sample of a study of T cells in Graves' hyperthyroidism and ophthalmopathy. TCRdb reprocessed the multiplex PCR reads via MiXCR and lists one record per CDR3 protein. The table lists under 250,000 distinct CDR3 sequences, approximately 16% of them singletons. Sequenced: blood. Source of these receptors: a woman aged 45-60 years with Graves' hyperthyroidism. Each CDR3 is given with its conserved first and last residue. D genes are given only for firm matches. Rows may omit the clone size; those that give it use once, few, many or a size class.

J gene	V gene	clone size	D gene	CDR3 protein	CDR3 DNA
TRBJ2-5	TRBV19	NA	TRBD1	CASSPPGQSKVETQYF	TGTGCCAGCTCCCCCCCGGGACAGTCAAAAGTAGAGACCCAGTACTTC
TRBJ1-1	TRBV3-1	many	NA	CASSQIMNTEAFF	TGTGCCAGCAGCCAAATCATGAACACTGAAGCTTTCTTT
TRBJ2-1	TRBV7-7	many	TRBD2	CASSPTGTSGPYNEQFF	TGTGCTAGCAGCCCAACAGGGACTAGCGGACCCTACAATGAGCAGTTCTTC
TRBJ1-1	TRBV28	many	NA	CASVMALATGPNTEAFF	TGTGCCAGCGTAATGGCTCTAGCGACAGGTCCGAACACTGAAGCTTTCTTT
TRBJ2-6	TRBV27	NA	TRBD1	CASSSPGTGAGANVLTF	TGTGCCAGCAGTTCCCCCGGGACAGGGGCTGGGGCCAACGTCCTGACTTTC
TRBJ2-4	TRBV10-2	NA	NA	CASSEFSLQGMSLDIQYF	TGCGCCAGCAGTGAGTTTTCGCTACAGGGAATGAGTTTGGACATTCAGTACTTC
TRBJ2-3	TRBV11-2	many	NA	CASSLRDGYTDTQYF	TGTGCCAGCAGCCTCCGGGACGGTTACACAGATACGCAGTATTTT
TRBJ2-3	TRBV12-3/TRBV12-4	NA	TRBD1	CASSFSGQGSDTQYF	TGTGCCAGCAGTTTCTCGGGACAGGGGTCAGATACGCAGTATTTT
TRBJ2-3	TRBV7-9	many	TRBD2	CASSLLAGGTDTQYF	TGTGCCAGCAGCTTACTAGCGGGAGGTACAGATACGCAGTATTTT
TRBJ1-6	TRBV11-2	NA	NA	CASSFGRILRNSPLHF	TGTGCCAGCAGCTTTGGGCGGATCCTCAGGAATTCACCCCTCCACTTT
TRBJ2-7	TRBV11-2	many	NA	CASSFLYGNEQYF	TGTGCCAGCAGCTTCTTGTACGGAAACGAGCAGTACTTC
TRBJ2-1	TRBV28	many	TRBD2	CASSPVPGLAGGSYNEQFF	TGTGCCAGCAGTCCAGTCCCGGGACTAGCGGGAGGGTCCTACAATGAGCAGTTCTTC
TRBJ2-5	TRBV29-1	NA	NA	CSVAPRLQETQYF	TGCAGCGTTGCCCCGCGGCTCCAAGAGACCCAGTACTTC
TRBJ1-1	TRBV6-1	many	TRBD1	CASSGTGKMNTEAFF	TGTGCCAGCAGTGGGACAGGGAAAATGAACACTGAAGCTTTCTTT
TRBJ2-3	TRBV4-1	few	TRBD2	CASSQSDLAGALGTQYF	TGCGCCAGCAGCCAGAGTGACCTAGCGGGGGCTCTGGGTACGCAGTATTTT
TRBJ2-1	TRBV9	few	TRBD2	CASSLLAGGPGEQFF	TGTGCCAGCAGTTTACTAGCGGGAGGGCCGGGGGAGCAGTTCTTC